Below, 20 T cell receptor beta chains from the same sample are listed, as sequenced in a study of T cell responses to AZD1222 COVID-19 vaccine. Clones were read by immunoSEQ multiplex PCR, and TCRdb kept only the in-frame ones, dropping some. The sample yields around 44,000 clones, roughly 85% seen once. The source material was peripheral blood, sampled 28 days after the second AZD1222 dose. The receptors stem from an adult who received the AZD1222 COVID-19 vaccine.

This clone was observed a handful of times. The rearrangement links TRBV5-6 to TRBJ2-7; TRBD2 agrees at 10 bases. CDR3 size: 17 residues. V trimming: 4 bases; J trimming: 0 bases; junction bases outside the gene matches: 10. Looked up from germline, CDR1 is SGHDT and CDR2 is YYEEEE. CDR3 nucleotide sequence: TGTGCCAGCAGCCTGTTTTACGGGACTAGCGACTCCTACGAGCAGTACTTC. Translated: CASSLFYGTSDSYEQYF.

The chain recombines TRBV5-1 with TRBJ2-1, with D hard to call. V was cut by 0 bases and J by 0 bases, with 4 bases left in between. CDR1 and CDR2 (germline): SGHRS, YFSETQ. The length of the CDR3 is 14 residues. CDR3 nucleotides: TGCGCCAGCAGCTTGGCCGTCTCCTACAATGAGCAGTTCTTC. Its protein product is CASSLAVSYNEQFF.

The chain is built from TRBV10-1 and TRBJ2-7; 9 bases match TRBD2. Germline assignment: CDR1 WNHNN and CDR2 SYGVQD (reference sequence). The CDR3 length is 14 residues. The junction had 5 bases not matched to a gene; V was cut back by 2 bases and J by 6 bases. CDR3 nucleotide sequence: TGCGCCAGCAGTGAGCTAGCGGGATATGGCGAGCAGTACTTC. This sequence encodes CASSELAGYGEQYF.

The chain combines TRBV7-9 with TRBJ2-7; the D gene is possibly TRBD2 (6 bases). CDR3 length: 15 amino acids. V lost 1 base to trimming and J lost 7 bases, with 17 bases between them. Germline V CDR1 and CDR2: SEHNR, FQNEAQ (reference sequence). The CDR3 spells CASSLGGDRSLEQYF. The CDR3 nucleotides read TGTGCCAGCAGCTTAGGGGGGGACCGCAGTTTAGAGCAGTACTTC.

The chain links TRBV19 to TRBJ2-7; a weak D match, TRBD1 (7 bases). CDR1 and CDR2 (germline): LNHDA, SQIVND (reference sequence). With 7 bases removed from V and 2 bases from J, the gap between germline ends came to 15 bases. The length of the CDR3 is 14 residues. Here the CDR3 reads CASTGGDRTYEQYF. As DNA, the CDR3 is TGTGCCAGTACTGGAGGGGACAGAACCTACGAGCAGTACTTC.

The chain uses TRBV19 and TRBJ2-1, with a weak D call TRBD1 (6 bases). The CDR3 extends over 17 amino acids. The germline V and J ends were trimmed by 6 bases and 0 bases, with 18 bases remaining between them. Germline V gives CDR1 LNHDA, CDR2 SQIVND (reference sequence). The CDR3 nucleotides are TGTGCCAGTAGATCGGGCGCCGCAGGGGTCTCCTACAATGAGCAGTTCTTC. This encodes CASRSGAAGVSYNEQFF.

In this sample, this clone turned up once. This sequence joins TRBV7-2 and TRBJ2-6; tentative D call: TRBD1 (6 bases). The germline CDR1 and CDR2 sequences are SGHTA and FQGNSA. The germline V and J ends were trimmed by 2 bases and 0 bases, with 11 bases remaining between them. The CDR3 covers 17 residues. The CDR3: CASSLQYRVSGANVLTF. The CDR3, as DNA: TGTGCCAGCAGCTTACAGTACAGGGTCTCTGGGGCCAACGTCCTGACTTTC.

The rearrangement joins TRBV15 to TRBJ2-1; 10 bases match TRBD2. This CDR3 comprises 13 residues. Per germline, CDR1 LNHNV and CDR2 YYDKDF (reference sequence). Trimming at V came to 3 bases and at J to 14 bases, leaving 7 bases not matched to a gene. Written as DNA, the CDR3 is TGTGCCACCAGCAGGTCTAGCGGGAGCAGCGAGTTCTTC. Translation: CATSRSSGSSEFF.

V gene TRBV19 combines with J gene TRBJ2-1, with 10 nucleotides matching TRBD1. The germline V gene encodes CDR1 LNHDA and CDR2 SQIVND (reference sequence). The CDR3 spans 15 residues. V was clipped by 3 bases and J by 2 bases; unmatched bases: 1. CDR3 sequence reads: CASSIGQGAYNEQFF. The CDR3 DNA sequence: TGTGCCAGTAGTATCGGACAGGGGGCCTACAATGAGCAGTTCTTC. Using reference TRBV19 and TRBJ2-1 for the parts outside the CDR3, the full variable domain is DGGITQSPKYLFRKEGQNVTLSCEQNLNHDAMYWYRQDPGQGLRLIYYSQIVNDFQKGDIAEGYSVSREKKESFPLTVTSAQKNPTAFYLCASSIGQGAYNEQFFGPGTRLTVL.

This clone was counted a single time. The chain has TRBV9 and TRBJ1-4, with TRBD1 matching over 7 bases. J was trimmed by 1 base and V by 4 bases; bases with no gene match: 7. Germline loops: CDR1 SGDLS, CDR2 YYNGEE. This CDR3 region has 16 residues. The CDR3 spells CASSFTSGGTNEKLFF. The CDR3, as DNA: TGTGCCAGCAGCTTCACTTCAGGGGGAACTAATGAAAAACTGTTTTTT.

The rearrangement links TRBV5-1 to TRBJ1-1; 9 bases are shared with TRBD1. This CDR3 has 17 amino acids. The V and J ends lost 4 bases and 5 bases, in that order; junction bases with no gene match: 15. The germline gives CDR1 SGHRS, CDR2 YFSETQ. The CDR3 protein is CASSRSGTGLVRTEAFF. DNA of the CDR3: TGCGCCAGCAGCCGTTCCGGGACAGGGTTAGTCAGGACTGAAGCTTTCTTT.

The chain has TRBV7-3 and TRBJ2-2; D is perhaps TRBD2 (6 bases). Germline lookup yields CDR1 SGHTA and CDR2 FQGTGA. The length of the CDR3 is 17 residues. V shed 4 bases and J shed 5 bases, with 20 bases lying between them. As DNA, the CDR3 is TGTGCCAGCAGCTCAGATTACTTTGGGGACTTGACCGGGGAGCTGTTTTTT. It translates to CASSSDYFGDLTGELFF. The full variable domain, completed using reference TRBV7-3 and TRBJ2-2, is GAGVSQTPSNKVTEKGKYVELRCDPISGHTALYWYRQSLGQGPEFLIYFQGTGAADDSGLPNDRFFAVRPEGSVSTLKIQRTERGDSAVYLCASSSDYFGDLTGELFFGEGSRLTVL.

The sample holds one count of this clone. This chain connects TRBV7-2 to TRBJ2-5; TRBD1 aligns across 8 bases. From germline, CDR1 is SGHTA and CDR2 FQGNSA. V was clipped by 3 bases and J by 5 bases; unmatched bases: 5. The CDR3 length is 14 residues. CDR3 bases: TGTGCCAGCAGCTTTTCAGGGGGCCGGGAGACCCAGTACTTC. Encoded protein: CASSFSGGRETQYF.

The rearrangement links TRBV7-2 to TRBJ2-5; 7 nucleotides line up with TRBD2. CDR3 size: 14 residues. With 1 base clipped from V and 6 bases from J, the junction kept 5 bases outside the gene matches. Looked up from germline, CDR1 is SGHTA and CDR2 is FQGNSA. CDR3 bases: TGTGCCAGCAGCTTAGGCCTAGCGGTAAAGACCCAGTACTTC. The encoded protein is CASSLGLAVKTQYF.

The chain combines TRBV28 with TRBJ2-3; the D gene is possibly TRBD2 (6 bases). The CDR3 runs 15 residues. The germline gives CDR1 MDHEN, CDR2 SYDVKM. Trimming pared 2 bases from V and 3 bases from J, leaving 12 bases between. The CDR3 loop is CASSLAGWGTDTQYF. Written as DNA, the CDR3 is TGTGCCAGCAGTTTAGCGGGATGGGGTACAGATACGCAGTATTTT.

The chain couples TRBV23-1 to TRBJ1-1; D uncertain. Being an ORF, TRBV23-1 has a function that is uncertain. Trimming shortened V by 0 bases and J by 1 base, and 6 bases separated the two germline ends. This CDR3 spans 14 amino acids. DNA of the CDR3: TGCGCCAGCAGTCAATCACGGGGGAACACTGAAGCTTTCTTT. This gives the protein CASSQSRGNTEAFF.

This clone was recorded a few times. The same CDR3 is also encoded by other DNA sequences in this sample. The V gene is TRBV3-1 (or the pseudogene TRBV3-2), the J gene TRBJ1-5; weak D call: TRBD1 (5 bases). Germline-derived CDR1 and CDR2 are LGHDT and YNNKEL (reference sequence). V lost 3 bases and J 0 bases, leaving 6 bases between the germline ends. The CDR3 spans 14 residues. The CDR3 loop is CASSQGDSNQPQHF. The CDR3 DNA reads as TGTGCCAGCAGCCAGGGGGATAGCAATCAGCCCCAGCATTTT.

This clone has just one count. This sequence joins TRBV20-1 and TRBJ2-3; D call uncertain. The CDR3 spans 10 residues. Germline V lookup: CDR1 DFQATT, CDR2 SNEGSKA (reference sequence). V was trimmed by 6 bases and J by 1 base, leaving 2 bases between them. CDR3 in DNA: TGCAGTGCCGGCACAGATACGCAGTATTTT. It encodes CSAGTDTQYF.

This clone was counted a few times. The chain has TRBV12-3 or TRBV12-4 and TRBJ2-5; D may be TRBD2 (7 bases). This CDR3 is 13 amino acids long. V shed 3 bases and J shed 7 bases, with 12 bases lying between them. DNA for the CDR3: TGTGCCAGCAGTTTGGGAGGGGGTGGGACCCAGTACTTC. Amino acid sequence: CASSLGGGGTQYF.

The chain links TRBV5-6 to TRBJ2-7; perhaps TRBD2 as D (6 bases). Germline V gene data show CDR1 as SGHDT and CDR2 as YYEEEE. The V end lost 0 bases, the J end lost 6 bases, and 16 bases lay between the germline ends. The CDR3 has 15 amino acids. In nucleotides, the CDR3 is TGTGCCAGCAGCTTGGCCTGGAGGGAATCTGCCGAGCAGTACTTC. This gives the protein CASSLAWRESAEQYF. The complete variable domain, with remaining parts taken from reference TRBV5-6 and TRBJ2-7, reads DAGVTQSPTHLIKTRGQQVTLRCSPKSGHDTVSWYQQALGQGPQFIFQYYEEEERQRGNFPDRFSGHQFPNYSSELNVNALLLGDSALYLCASSLAWRESAEQYFGPGTRLTVT.